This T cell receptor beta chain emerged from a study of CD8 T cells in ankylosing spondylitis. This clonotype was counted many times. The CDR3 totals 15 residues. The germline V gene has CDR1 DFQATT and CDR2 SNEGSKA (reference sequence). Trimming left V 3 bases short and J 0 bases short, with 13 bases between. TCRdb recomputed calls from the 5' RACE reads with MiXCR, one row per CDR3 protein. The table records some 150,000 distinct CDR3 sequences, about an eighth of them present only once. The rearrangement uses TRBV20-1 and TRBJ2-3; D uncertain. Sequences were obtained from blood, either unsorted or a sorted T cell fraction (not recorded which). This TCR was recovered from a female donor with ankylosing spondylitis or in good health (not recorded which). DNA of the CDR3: TGCAGTGCTAGTCCCCGGCCGTATAGCACAGATACGCAGTATTTT. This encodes CSASPRPYSTDTQYF.